These T cell receptor beta chains were read from a single sample in a study of shared clonotypes between healthy human individuals. The protocol was immunoSEQ multiplex PCR, while the TCRdb copy is restricted to in-frame clones and leaves out a portion. The table includes some 2.1 million clones, 90% to 95% detected once. Sequenced: naive CD8+ T cells from PBMCs. These receptors were collected from a man younger than 35 in good health. Some clones in this sample may be carry-over from other donors' samples. CDR3s leave out the opening cysteine and the closing phenylalanine or tryptophan.

cdr3_length | j_call | v_call | cdr3_aa
13 | TRBJ1-1 | TRBV6-5 | ASKKGQGTNTEAF
12 | TRBJ1-1 | TRBV5-4 | ASSLEESLTEAF
12 | TRBJ2-1 | TRBV29-1 | SPTMGGPGNEQF
13 | TRBJ1-4 | TRBV27 | ASSPLDRGNEKLF
12 | TRBJ2-1 | TRBV9 | ASSVQGETDEQF
14 | TRBJ1-5 | TRBV4-2 | ASSQVPGGGYQPQH
11 | TRBJ2-5 | TRBV28 | ACSGRQAETQY
14 | TRBJ2-2 | TRBV4-3 | ASSQGVSQWAGELF
12 | TRBJ2-5 | TRBV19 | ASSLMFNRGTQY
14 | TRBJ2-2 | TRBV6-5 | ASSSPLGTPTGELF
14 | TRBJ2-1 | TRBV29-1 | SSPGLAGGPLNEQF
12 | TRBJ2-7 | TRBV19 | ASSITADSYEQY
13 | TRBJ2-2 | TRBV21-1 | ASSPTPAGTGELF
15 | TRBJ2-1 | TRBV21-1 | ASSKIGSSTEEDEQF
13 | TRBJ2-2 | TRBV5-1 | ASSLWGPREGELF
13 | TRBJ2-1 | TRBV28 | ASSWTQLSYNEQF
14 | TRBJ1-2 | TRBV11-2 | ASSSLRTGGDYGYT
12 | TRBJ2-7 | TRBV7-9 | ASSDHQMALEQY
11 | TRBJ1-1 | TRBV5-6 | ASSLGGFTEAF
10 | TRBJ2-2 | TRBV9 | ASSLRTGELF
15 | TRBJ2-1 | TRBV29-1 | SAEGLGWAGARNEQF
14 | TRBJ1-5 | TRBV4-1 | ASSQIPQGVYQPQH
12 | TRBJ2-1 | TRBV14 | ASSGREGRDEQF
15 | TRBJ2-2 | TRBV7-6 | ASSDTLAGGLSGELF
13 | TRBJ2-7 | TRBV5-1 | ASSGWGGTAYEQY
9 | TRBJ2-1 | TRBV7-2 | ASSLGGEQF
12 | TRBJ2-7 | TRBV28 | ASQADRGSYEQY
13 | TRBJ1-2 | TRBV4-1 | ASSQEAGRLYGYT
12 | TRBJ2-5 | TRBV11-2 | ASSLDLGRETQY
11 | TRBJ1-1 | TRBV11-2 | ASSAGAYRGAF
14 | TRBJ2-7 | TRBV5-6 | ASTSVPEDGGYEQY
12 | TRBJ2-1 | TRBV9 | ASSPRLDVHEQF
15 | TRBJ2-3 | TRBV7-9 | ASSLAPLTSLEDTQY
9 | TRBJ1-1 | TRBV29-1 | SVAMNTEAF
12 | TRBJ2-7 | TRBV7-9 | ASSSRDLYYEQY
14 | TRBJ2-1 | TRBV9 | ASSAGPGGVKDEQF
11 | TRBJ2-3 | TRBV27 | ASSTIPTDTQY
13 | TRBJ2-3 | TRBV15 | ATSRMDRASDTQY
14 | TRBJ1-2 | TRBV5-6 | ASSFGASGITYGYT
15 | TRBJ2-3 | TRBV5-4 | ASSLRQGGRKPDTQY
10 | TRBJ2-3 | TRBV7-9 | ASSFGDDTQY
12 | TRBJ2-2 | TRBV6-5 | ASSYQAYTGELF
9 | TRBJ2-5 | TRBV27 | ASRTQETQY
13 | TRBJ2-6 | TRBV10-3 | AIRAGVSGANVLT
10 | TRBJ1-4 | TRBV9 | ASRDPSGKLF
12 | TRBJ1-1 | TRBV7-8 | ASSLARGAAEAF
14 | TRBJ2-7 | TRBV11-2 | ASSPERDRALHEQY
12 | TRBJ1-2 | TRBV5-6 | ASSLQREPYGYT
13 | TRBJ2-2 | TRBV13 | ASSAGGAGAGELF
13 | TRBJ2-7 | TRBV13 | ASSRATGQGYEQY
12 | TRBJ1-5 | TRBV27 | ASSLNSFNQPQH
11 | TRBJ1-1 | TRBV19 | ASSQRGNTEAF